These T cell receptor beta chains were read from a single sample in a study of blood T cell repertoires in COVID-19. Assay used: immunoSEQ multiplex PCR; TCRdb lists only in-frame clones, some missing. The sample holds about 180,000 clones, approximately 81% seen once. The sample taken for sequencing was peripheral blood. These receptor sequences come from an older person with COVID-19, enrolled during active disease. The CDR3 runs from the conserved cysteine through the conserved F or W. Each record gives: J gene, V gene, CDR3 protein.

>TRBJ2-3|TRBV6-5
CASSYSASGGFDTQYF
>TRBJ1-2|TRBV6-5
CASAGGNYGYTF
>TRBJ2-3|TRBV6-2/TRBV6-3
CASSTAGGPPDTQYF
>TRBJ2-2|TRBV6-5
CASSVANTGELFF
>TRBJ2-7|TRBV6-5
CASSSTGQGLYEQYF
>TRBJ2-5|TRBV11-2
CASSLEGTGFDETQYF
>TRBJ1-5|TRBV5-6
CASSLAGFSIQPQHF
>TRBJ2-1|TRBV29-1
CSVVPLPGLAGGHSYNEQFF
>TRBJ1-1|TRBV7-2
CASSLAFGANTEAFF
>TRBJ2-2|TRBV30
CAWNKLAVTGELFF
>TRBJ2-3|TRBV11-2
CASSLGLAFSTDTQYF
>TRBJ1-5|TRBV5-1
CASSPTGFNQPQHF
>TRBJ2-1|TRBV9
CASSVAPNNEQFF
>TRBJ1-2|TRBV19
CASSIAVTPGVGYTF
>TRBJ2-4|TRBV27
CASSSKTGRLAKNIQYF
>TRBJ2-5|TRBV5-1
CASSPDSFLTQYF
>TRBJ2-1|TRBV5-4
CASSPGTRIGNEQFF
>TRBJ2-1|TRBV6-2/TRBV6-3
CASSPQGAHNEQFF
>TRBJ2-6|TRBV9
CASSQDIRRGAGANVLTF
>TRBJ2-6|TRBV19
CASRHSLGGPGANVLTF
>TRBJ2-1|TRBV6-5
CASSRVSSYNEQFF
>TRBJ2-5|TRBV3-1/TRBV3-2
CASSQGGWGLETQYF
>TRBJ2-2|TRBV27
CARGQGGFNTGELFF
>TRBJ2-2|TRBV5-1
CASSSGLFAGELFF
>TRBJ2-5|TRBV12-3/TRBV12-4
CASRSTGVETQYF
>TRBJ1-1|TRBV3-1/TRBV3-2
CASSYRYTEAFF
>TRBJ2-7|TRBV5-1
CASSFSRTSGSSYEQYF